The entry that follows covers one TCR beta chain sequence. As yet, its antigen is unknown. Pooled together were second doses at about 4 or about 12 weeks. The sample comes from a study of T cell responses to AZD1222 COVID-19 vaccine. Overall study findings and caveats: At study baseline, merely over 5 AZD1222 recipients were seropositive. Scientists sampled the repertoires only once the peak T cell response had passed. Spike-specific TCR breadth and depth rose after two AZD1222 doses.

Clones were sequenced by immunoSEQ multiplex PCR, and TCRdb holds only the in-frame ones, with some missing. The sample shows 85,000 to 95,000 clones, 89% of them seen only once. CDR1 is LGHNA and CDR2 is YSLEER in the germline V gene. With 1 base clipped from V and 8 bases from J, the junction kept 13 bases outside the gene matches. The length of the CDR3 is 16 residues. The sequences come from peripheral blood, collected 28 days after the second AZD1222 dose. This TCR came from an adult who received the AZD1222 COVID-19 vaccine. The chain couples TRBV4-3 to TRBJ1-2, with 7 bases aligning to TRBD1. The chain's CDR3 is CASSQGRRDRPRGYTF. The DNA for the CDR3 is TGCGCCAGCAGCCAAGGTCGAAGGGACAGACCGCGAGGCTACACCTTC.